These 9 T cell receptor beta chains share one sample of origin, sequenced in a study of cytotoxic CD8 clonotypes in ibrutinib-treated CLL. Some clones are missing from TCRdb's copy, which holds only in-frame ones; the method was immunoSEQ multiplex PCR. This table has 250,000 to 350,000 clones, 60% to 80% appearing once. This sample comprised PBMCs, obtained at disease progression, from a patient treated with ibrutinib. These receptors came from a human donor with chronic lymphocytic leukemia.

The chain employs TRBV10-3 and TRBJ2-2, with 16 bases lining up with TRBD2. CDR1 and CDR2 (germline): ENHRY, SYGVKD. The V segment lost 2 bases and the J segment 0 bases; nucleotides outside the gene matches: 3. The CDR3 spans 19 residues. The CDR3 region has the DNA TGTGCCATCAGTGAGCCGGGACTAGCGGGAGGGCCGAACACCGGGGAGCTGTTTTTT. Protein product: CAISEPGLAGGPNTGELFF.

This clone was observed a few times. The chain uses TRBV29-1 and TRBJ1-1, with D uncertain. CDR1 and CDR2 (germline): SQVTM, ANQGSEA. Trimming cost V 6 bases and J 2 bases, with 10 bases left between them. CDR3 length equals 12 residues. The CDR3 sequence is CSVLALNTEAFF. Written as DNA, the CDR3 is TGCAGCGTCCTGGCCCTTAACACTGAAGCTTTCTTT.

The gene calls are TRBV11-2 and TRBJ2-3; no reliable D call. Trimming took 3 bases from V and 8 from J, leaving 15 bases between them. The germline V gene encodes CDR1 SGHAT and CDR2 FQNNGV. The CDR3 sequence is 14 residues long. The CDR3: CASSFGPNQFTQYF. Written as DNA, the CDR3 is TGTGCCAGCAGCTTCGGACCTAATCAGTTTACGCAGTATTTT.

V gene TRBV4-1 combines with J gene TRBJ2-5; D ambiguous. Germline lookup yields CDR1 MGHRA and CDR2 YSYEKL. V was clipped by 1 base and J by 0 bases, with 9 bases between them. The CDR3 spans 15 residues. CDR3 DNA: TGCGCCAGCAGCCAAGTGGCTCGGTACCAAGAGACCCAGTACTTC. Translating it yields CASSQVARYQETQYF.

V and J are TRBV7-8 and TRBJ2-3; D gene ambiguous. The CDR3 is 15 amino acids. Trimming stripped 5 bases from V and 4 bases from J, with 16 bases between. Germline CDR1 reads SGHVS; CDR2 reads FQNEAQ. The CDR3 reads CASSGRAPHADTQYF. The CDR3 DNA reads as TGTGCCAGCAGCGGCCGGGCCCCACACGCAGATACGCAGTATTTT. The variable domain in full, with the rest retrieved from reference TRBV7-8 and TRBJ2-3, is GAGVSQSPRYKVAKRGQDVALRCDPISGHVSLFWYQQALGQGPEFLTYFQNEAQLDKSGLPSDRFFAERPEGSVSTLKIQRTQQEDSAVYLCASSGRAPHADTQYFGPGTRLTVL.

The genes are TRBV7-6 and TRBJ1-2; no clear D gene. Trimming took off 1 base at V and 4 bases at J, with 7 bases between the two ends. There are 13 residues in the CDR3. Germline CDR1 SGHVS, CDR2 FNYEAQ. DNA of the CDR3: TGTGCCAGCAGCTTAGGTGCCTTCTATGGCTACACCTTC. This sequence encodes CASSLGAFYGYTF.

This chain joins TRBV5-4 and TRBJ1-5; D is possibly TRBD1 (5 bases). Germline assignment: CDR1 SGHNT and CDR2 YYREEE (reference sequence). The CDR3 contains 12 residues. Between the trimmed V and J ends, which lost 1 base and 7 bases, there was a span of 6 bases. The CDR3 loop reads CASSLQGQPQHF. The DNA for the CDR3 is TGTGCCAGCAGCTTGCAGGGACAGCCCCAGCATTTT.

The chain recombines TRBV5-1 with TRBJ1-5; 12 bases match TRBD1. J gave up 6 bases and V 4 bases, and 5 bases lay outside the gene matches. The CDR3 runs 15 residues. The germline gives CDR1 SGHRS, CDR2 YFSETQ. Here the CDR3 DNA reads TGCGCCAGCAGCCCGGGACAGGGGGCCAGTCAGCCCCAGCATTTT. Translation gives CASSPGQGASQPQHF. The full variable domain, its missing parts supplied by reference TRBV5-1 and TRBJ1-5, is KAGVTQTPRYLIKTRGQQVTLSCSPISGHRSVSWYQQTPGQGLQFLFEYFSETQRNKGNFPGRFSGRQFSNSRSEMNVSTLELGDSALYLCASSPGQGASQPQHFGDGTRLSIL.

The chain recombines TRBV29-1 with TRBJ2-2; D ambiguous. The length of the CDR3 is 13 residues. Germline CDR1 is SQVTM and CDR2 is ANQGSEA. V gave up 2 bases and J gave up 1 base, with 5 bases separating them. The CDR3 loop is CSVETGNTGELFF. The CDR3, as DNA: TGCAGCGTTGAAACCGGGAACACCGGGGAGCTGTTTTTT.